Listed below are T cell receptor beta chains from one sample, sequenced in a study of identical twins. TCRdb analysed the 5' RACE reads with MiXCR anew, one entry per CDR3 protein. Seen here are 700,000 or so distinct CDR3 sequences, around 8.6% observed once, and the top ten hold roughly 0.97%. This sample was shared with a second study, whose subject was yellow fever vaccine responses in identical twins.

Sequencing input: PBMCs. All receptors derive from a young woman in good health. Both conserved end residues are part of each CDR3. D genes are given only for firm matches. Some rows have no size entry. The others give once, few or many, or a class for an expanded clone.

>many|TRBJ2-3|TRBV29-1|.
TGCAGCGTTGAGGATAAAGATACGCAGTATTTT
CSVEDKDTQYF
>many|TRBJ2-2|TRBV4-1|.
TGCGCCAGCAGCTACGAGGGGTTCACCGGGGAGCTGTTTTTT
CASSYEGFTGELFF
>.|TRBJ2-2|TRBV20-1|.
TGCAGTGCCCAGCCACCGACTCACACCGGGGAGCTGTTTTTT
CSAQPPTHTGELFF
>.|TRBJ2-5|TRBV4-2|.
TGTGCCAGCAGCGCTCGAGAGGACAGGGGTACGGGGGGGTTTGAGACCCAGTACTTC
CASSAREDRGTGGFETQYF
>.|TRBJ2-5|TRBV12-3/TRBV12-4|TRBD1
TGTGCCAGCAGTTTACGACAGGGGCTCCAAGAGACCCAGTACTTC
CASSLRQGLQETQYF
>.|TRBJ2-5|TRBV5-1|.
TGCGCCAGCAGCAACCGGGACCCATCTCGGGAGACCCAGTACTTC
CASSNRDPSRETQYF
>.|TRBJ2-3|TRBV21-1|.
TGTGCCAGCACCGCGGTAACTAGCGGGAGTAGCACAGATACGCAGTATTTT
CASTAVTSGSSTDTQYF
>many|TRBJ2-7|TRBV6-5|TRBD1
TGTGCCAGCAGTTACCCGGGACAGCCTAACGAGCAGTACTTC
CASSYPGQPNEQYF
>many|TRBJ2-7|TRBV6-2/TRBV6-3|TRBD1
TGTGCCAGCAGTCATCCTCGGACAGGGAAGTTCCACGAGCAGTACTTC
CASSHPRTGKFHEQYF
>many|TRBJ1-4|TRBV10-3|.
TGTGCCATCAAGGGGGCAACTAATGAAAAACTGTTTTTT
CAIKGATNEKLFF
>few|TRBJ2-1|TRBV10-2|TRBD2
TGCGCCAGCATCCCCCTCGAGGGTAGCGGGAGAAGCAATGAGCAGTTCTTC
CASIPLEGSGRSNEQFF
>many|TRBJ2-3|TRBV7-2|TRBD1
TGTGCCAGCAGCACGGGACAGGGTTTATATACGCAGTATTTT
CASSTGQGLYTQYF
>few|TRBJ2-7|TRBV20-1|TRBD2
TGCAGTGCTAGAAAACCGGGAGGATACGAGCAGTACTTC
CSARKPGGYEQYF
>.|TRBJ2-7|TRBV15|.
TGTGCCACCAGCAGAGGGGTTGCAGGGAACGAGCAGTACTTC
CATSRGVAGNEQYF
>few|TRBJ2-1|TRBV7-9|TRBD2
TGTGCCAGCAGCCCACCCGAAGAGCGGGAGAAGCTTGAGCAGTTCTTC
CASSPPEEREKLEQFF
>.|TRBJ2-1|TRBV3-1|.
TGTGCCAGCAGACAGACGTTCGGACTGCACAATGAGCAGTTCTTC
CASRQTFGLHNEQFF
>.|TRBJ1-1|TRBV7-8|.
TGTGCCAGCAGCGGACAGCTGGACACTGAAGCTTTCTTT
CASSGQLDTEAFF
>.|TRBJ2-1|TRBV29-1|.
TGCAGCGTTCTGTCCCAGAGCTCCTACAATGAGCAGTTCTTC
CSVLSQSSYNEQFF
>many|TRBJ2-2|TRBV6-8|.
TGTGCCACTAACCCGATGGAGAAAGAAGACAACACCGGGGAGCTGTTTTTT
CATNPMEKEDNTGELFF
>few|TRBJ2-5|TRBV25-1|TRBD1
TGTGCCAGAGGGGACAGGGCAAAACAAGAGACCCAGTACTTC
CARGDRAKQETQYF
>many|TRBJ2-2|TRBV6-2/TRBV6-3|.
TGTGCCAGCAGTTACCCGAACACCGGGGAGCTGTTTTTT
CASSYPNTGELFF
>.|TRBJ2-5|TRBV18|.
TGTGCCAGCTCACCATATGGCCAAGAGACCCAGTACTTC
CASSPYGQETQYF
>.|TRBJ2-7|TRBV11-2|TRBD2
TGTGCCAGCAGCTTAGATCGCGGGAGCCGGGAAGGGGAGCAGTACTTC
CASSLDRGSREGEQYF
>few|TRBJ2-1|TRBV5-1|.
TGCGCCAGCAACCCGACCGTTAACAATGAGCAGTTCTTC
CASNPTVNNEQFF
>many|TRBJ2-3|TRBV28|.
TGTGCCAGCACCATCAGACCGGGACCCGGGAGCTATACGCAGTATTTT
CASTIRPGPGSYTQYF
>few|TRBJ1-2|TRBV20-1|TRBD1
TGCAGTGCCACGACAGGGGCTGGCTACACCTTC
CSATTGAGYTF
>.|TRBJ2-7|TRBV27|TRBD2
TGTGACAGCAGTTATAGCGGGTCACCTTTCCAGCAGTACTTC
CDSSYSGSPFQQYF
>few|TRBJ2-5|TRBV6-2/TRBV6-3|TRBD2
TGTGCCAGCCGGACTAGCGGGTTCGCGAAGACCCAGTACTTC
CASRTSGFAKTQYF
>.|TRBJ1-6|TRBV28|.
TGTGCCACCCGGACACCCCATTCACCCCTCCACTTT
CATRTPHSPLHF
>few|TRBJ1-1|TRBV6-1|TRBD1
TGTGCCAGCACCTACCGGACAGGGACCATGAACACTGAAGCTTTCTTT
CASTYRTGTMNTEAFF
>few|TRBJ2-7|TRBV29-1|TRBD1
TGCAGCGTTGAAGGGGTCAGGGGGCCCAACGAGCAGTACTTC
CSVEGVRGPNEQYF
>many|TRBJ2-3|TRBV12-3/TRBV12-4|.
TGTGCCAGCGGAAATGGGGGGCGCACAGATACGCAGTATTTT
CASGNGGRTDTQYF
>few|TRBJ2-5|TRBV28|.
TGTGCCAGCAGTTTAAACGGCCGTGGGACCCAGTACTTC
CASSLNGRGTQYF
>few|TRBJ2-2|TRBV6-2/TRBV6-3|.
TGTGCCAGCAGTTACCCCCCCGGGGAGCTGTTTTTT
CASSYPPGELFF
>.|TRBJ2-1|TRBV18|.
TGCAATACGGGAGATACGTACAATGAGCAGTTCTTC
CNTGDTYNEQFF
>.|TRBJ2-6|TRBV15|.
TGTGCCACCAGCAGGGACTCTGGGGCCAACGTCCTGACTTTC
CATSRDSGANVLTF
>.|TRBJ2-7|TRBV4-3|.
TGCGCCAGCAGCCAAGACAGGGGAAAGGGCTACGAGCAGTACTTC
CASSQDRGKGYEQYF
>few|TRBJ2-7|TRBV5-6|.
TGTGCCAGCAGCTTACACCAGGGGTGGACCTACGAGCAGTACTTC
CASSLHQGWTYEQYF
>many|TRBJ2-3|TRBV5-1|.
TGCGCCAGCAGCCCGTTCCTCACAGATACGCAGTATTTT
CASSPFLTDTQYF
>few|TRBJ1-1|TRBV7-9|TRBD1
TGTGCCAGCAGCTTTACACAGGGGGTAGCTTTCTTT
CASSFTQGVAFF
>.|TRBJ2-2|TRBV14|.
TGTGCCAGCAGCCAAGCAATCAGGACCGGGGAGCTGTTTTTT
CASSQAIRTGELFF
>.|TRBJ2-3|TRBV6-1|.
TGTGCCAGCAGCATATCGGCAGATACGCAGTATTTT
CASSISADTQYF
>few|TRBJ2-5|TRBV7-9|.
TGTGCCAGCAGCTTAGTAAACAGCCAAGAGACCCAGTACTTC
CASSLVNSQETQYF
>.|TRBJ2-3|TRBV5-6|.
TGTGCCAGCAGCTTGGTGGGAGGCGATACGCAGAATTTT
CASSLVGGDTQNF
>few|TRBJ2-1|TRBV12-3/TRBV12-4|TRBD2
TGTGCCAGCAGTCCCGGGACTAGAGCTAACCATGAGCAGTTCTTC
CASSPGTRANHEQFF
>many|TRBJ2-4|TRBV7-8|.
TGTGCCAGCAGCTTACCAGAAAACATTCAGTACTTC
CASSLPENIQYF
>few|TRBJ2-1|TRBV7-2|TRBD2
TGTGCCAGCCGTCATAGCGGGAGCGATGAGCAGTTCTTC
CASRHSGSDEQFF
>many|TRBJ2-1|TRBV7-9|.
TGTGCCAGCAGCTCCCCGAGGCAACAAGCGAGCTACAATGAGCAGTTCTTC
CASSSPRQQASYNEQFF
>.|TRBJ2-2|TRBV28|.
TGTGCCAGCAGTTTTCAGGGCCCCCAGAACACCGGGGAGCTGTTTTTT
CASSFQGPQNTGELFF
>few|TRBJ1-2|TRBV3-1|.
TGTGCCAGCAATTACGCGGGGAATGGCTACACCTTC
CASNYAGNGYTF
>few|TRBJ2-1|TRBV29-1|.
TGCAGCGTTGTTTCGGGGGAAGAATACAATGAGCAGTTCTTC
CSVVSGEEYNEQFF